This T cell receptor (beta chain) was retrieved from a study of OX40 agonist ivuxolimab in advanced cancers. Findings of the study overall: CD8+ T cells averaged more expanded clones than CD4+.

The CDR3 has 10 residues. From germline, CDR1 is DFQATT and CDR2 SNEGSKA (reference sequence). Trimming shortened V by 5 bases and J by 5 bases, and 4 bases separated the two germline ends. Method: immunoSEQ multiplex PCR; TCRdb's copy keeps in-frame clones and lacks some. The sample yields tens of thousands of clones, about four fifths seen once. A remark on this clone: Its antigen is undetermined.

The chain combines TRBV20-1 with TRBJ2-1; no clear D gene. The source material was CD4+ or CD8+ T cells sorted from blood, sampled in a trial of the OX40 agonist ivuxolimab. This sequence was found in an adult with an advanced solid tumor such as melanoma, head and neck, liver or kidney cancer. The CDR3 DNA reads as TGCAGTGCTTTTAACAATGAGCAGTTCTTC. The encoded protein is CSAFNNEQFF.